One and the same sample provided the 7 T cell receptor beta chains below, sequenced in a study of cytomegalovirus exposure and HLA in healthy donors. Primers for the PCR totalled 60 Vbeta and 13 Jbeta. Profiling relied on immunoSEQ multiplex PCR, and the TCRdb table lists in-frame clones only, not all of them. The sample shows 100,000 to 150,000 clones, about two thirds of them seen only once. Source material: PBMCs. The receptor set was obtained from a man aged 30-40 years in good health and CMV-seronegative.

The chain has TRBV27 and TRBJ1-5; D perhaps matches TRBD1 (5 bases). This CDR3 spans 15 amino acids. Per germline, CDR1 MNHEY and CDR2 SMNVEV (reference sequence). Trimming stripped 4 bases from V and 5 bases from J, with 15 bases between. The CDR3 sequence: CASSSGRGIYQPQHF. In DNA form, the CDR3 reads TGTGCCAGCAGTTCCGGACGGGGGATCTATCAGCCCCAGCATTTT.

This chain joins TRBV10-3 and TRBJ2-7; perhaps TRBD1 as D (7 bases). Deletions cut 4 bases from V and 2 bases from J, with 15 bases between. The germline V gene encodes CDR1 ENHRY and CDR2 SYGVKD. This CDR3 region has 15 residues. CDR3 region: CAISGGDRDPYEQYF. CDR3 DNA: TGTGCCATCAGTGGCGGGGACAGAGATCCCTACGAGCAGTACTTC.

The rearrangement uses TRBV9 and TRBJ2-5, with D possibly being TRBD2 (7 bases). Trimming took 5 bases from V and 5 from J, leaving 22 bases between them. Germline values: CDR1 SGDLS, CDR2 YYNGEE. The CDR3 totals 16 residues. The CDR3 protein is CASSSRGGGAEETQYF. DNA for the CDR3: TGTGCCAGCAGTTCCAGGGGAGGGGGGGCCGAGGAGACCCAGTACTTC.

The chain is built from TRBV7-3 and TRBJ2-7; TRBD1 matches 12 bases. V was pared by 6 bases and J by 6 bases, with 6 bases of the junction left unmatched. This CDR3 region has 14 residues. The germline V gene encodes CDR1 SGHTA and CDR2 FQGTGA. CDR3 bases: TGTGCCAGCAGTACCGGGACAGGGGGCAGCGAGCAGTACTTC. It encodes CASSTGTGGSEQYF.

A note on this clone: The same CDR3 can be traced to other DNA sequences in this sample. The rearrangement joins TRBV6-5 to TRBJ1-1, with D hard to call. The CDR3 has 15 amino acids. V shed 4 bases and J shed 3 bases, with 15 bases lying between them. The germline gives CDR1 MNHEY, CDR2 SVGAGI. The CDR3 is CASSFGRRADTEAFF. The CDR3 DNA reads TGTGCCAGCAGTTTCGGCAGGAGGGCGGACACTGAAGCTTTCTTT.

J is TRBJ2-7 and V is TRBV9; tentatively, D is TRBD2 (5 bases). The CDR3 contains 14 residues. Germline V CDR1 and CDR2: SGDLS, YYNGEE. Between the trimmed V and J ends, which lost 4 bases and 2 bases, there was a span of 13 bases. The CDR3 bases are TGTGCCAGCAGCACCGGGAATTGGGCCTACGAGCAGTACTTC. Translated: CASSTGNWAYEQYF.

The CDR3: CASSVGPLAGGETQYF. CDR3 nucleotide sequence: TGCGCCAGCAGTGTGGGGCCCCTAGCGGGGGGGGAGACCCAGTACTTC. The chain uses TRBV10-2 and TRBJ2-5; 12 bases fit TRBD2. The ends lost 4 bases at V and 5 bases at J; junction bases unmatched: 8. Per germline, CDR1 WSHSY and CDR2 SAAADI. The CDR3 consists of 16 residues.